This TCR beta chain comes out of a study of T cell changes during pregnancy in multiple sclerosis. This clone is a singleton in its sample. Sequencing used immunoSEQ multiplex PCR; TCRdb keeps in-frame clones, though not all of them. Of over 45,000 clones detected, about 93% appear once; the ten largest clones hold roughly 2.6%. Trimming cost V 3 bases and J 9 bases, with 12 bases left between them. This CDR3 contains 13 residues. CDR1 SNHLY and CDR2 FYNNEI come from the germline V gene. The chain joins TRBV2 to TRBJ2-1; possibly TRBD1 for D (6 bases). Source: CD8+ T cells from peripheral blood mononuclear cells, taken in the third trimester of pregnancy. This clonotype was sampled from a female donor with multiple sclerosis, enrolled in a pregnancy study. CDR3 bases: TGTGCCAGCAGTGATGTCGGGACAATTGAGCAGTTCTTC. It yields the protein CASSDVGTIEQFF.